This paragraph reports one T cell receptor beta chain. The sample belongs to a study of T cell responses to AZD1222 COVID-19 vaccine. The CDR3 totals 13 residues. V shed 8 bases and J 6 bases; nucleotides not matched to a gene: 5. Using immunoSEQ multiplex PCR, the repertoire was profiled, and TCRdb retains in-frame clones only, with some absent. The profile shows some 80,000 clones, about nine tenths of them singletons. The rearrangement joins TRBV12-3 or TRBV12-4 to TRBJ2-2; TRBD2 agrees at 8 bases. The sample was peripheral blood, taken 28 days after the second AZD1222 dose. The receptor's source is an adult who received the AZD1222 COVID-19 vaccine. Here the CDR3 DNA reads TGTGCCAGCCGGACTAGCTCCGCCGGGGAGCTGTTTTTT. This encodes CASRTSSAGELFF.